Listed below are T cell receptor beta chains from one sample, sequenced in a study of cytomegalovirus exposure and HLA in healthy donors. Libraries were prepared by immunoSEQ multiplex PCR; TCRdb keeps only in-frame clonotypes and omits some of them. The sample includes 35,000 to 40,000 clones, 70% to 80% seen only once; the top ten take more than 7%. Material: PBMCs. Receptors originate from a woman aged 25 to 45 in good health and CMV-seropositive. The CDR3 runs from the conserved cysteine through the conserved F or W. The order of the fields is V gene, D gene, J gene, clone size, CDR3 protein, CDR3 DNA. D genes are given only for firm matches. Clone size is stated in some rows and not others, as once, few, many or a class when expanded.

>TRBV27|TRBD2|TRBJ2-5|NA
CASSSSGGPWEQYF
TGTGCCAGCAGTTCTAGCGGGGGGCCTTGGGAGCAGTACTTC
>TRBV30|NA|TRBJ1-5|NA
CAWSVGVSNQPQHF
TGTGCCTGGAGTGTAGGGGTGAGCAATCAGCCCCAGCATTTT
>TRBV27|NA|TRBJ2-5|NA
CASRAFTGSHQETQYF
TGTGCCAGCAGGGCCTTCACTGGGAGCCACCAAGAGACCCAGTACTTC
>TRBV7-9|NA|TRBJ1-3|NA
CASTQSGSSGNTIYF
TGTGCCAGCACACAATCGGGGTCCTCTGGAAACACCATATATTTT
>TRBV19|TRBD2|TRBJ2-3|NA
CASSIYYSGGAGDTQYF
TGTGCCAGTAGTATATACTATAGCGGGGGGGCCGGAGATACGCAGTATTTT
>TRBV6-1|TRBD1|TRBJ2-4|NA
CASTLAAGTGNIQYF
TGTGCCAGCACCCTCGCCGCAGGGACAGGAAACATTCAGTACTTC
>TRBV9|TRBD2|TRBJ2-7|NA
CASSVEAGGRGEQYF
TGTGCCAGCAGCGTAGAGGCGGGAGGGCGAGGCGAGCAGTACTTC
>TRBV28|NA|TRBJ1-2|NA
CASSYSARGFGYTF
TGTGCCAGCAGTTATTCGGCTCGGGGATTCGGCTACACCTTC
>TRBV28|TRBD1|TRBJ1-1|NA
CASRPTGATEAFF
TGTGCCAGCAGGCCAACAGGGGCGACTGAAGCTTTCTTT
>TRBV11-2|TRBD1|TRBJ2-7|NA
CASSVDRSNEQYF
TGTGCCAGCAGCGTGGACAGGTCTAACGAGCAGTACTTC
>TRBV15|NA|TRBJ2-5|NA
CATSRDRGLGETQYF
TGTGCCACCAGCAGAGATCGAGGACTCGGGGAGACCCAGTACTTC
>TRBV30|NA|TRBJ2-1|NA
CAWGDGLRAPYNEQFF
TGTGCCTGGGGCGACGGACTTCGAGCTCCCTACAATGAGCAGTTCTTC
>TRBV11-2|NA|TRBJ2-2|NA
CASSLERVGTGELFF
TGTGCCAGCAGCTTAGAGAGGGTTGGAACCGGGGAGCTGTTTTTT
>TRBV29-1|TRBD2|TRBJ2-7|few
CSVEGVAGLAYEQYF
TGCAGCGTTGAAGGGGTAGCGGGGTTGGCCTACGAGCAGTACTTC
>TRBV10-3|NA|TRBJ2-1|NA
CAISEAGTYEQFF
TGTGCCATCAGTGAGGCGGGGACTTATGAGCAGTTCTTC
>TRBV6-5|TRBD1|TRBJ1-3|NA
CASSQDRALGNTIYF
TGTGCCAGCAGTCAGGACAGGGCTCTTGGAAACACCATATATTTT
>TRBV18|TRBD2|TRBJ2-7|NA
CASSPLGLASYEQYF
TGTGCCAGCTCACCACTGGGACTAGCGTCCTACGAGCAGTACTTC
>TRBV6-6|TRBD1|TRBJ1-2|NA
CASSPRTTGGNYGYTF
TGTGCCAGCAGTCCTCGAACGACAGGGGGGAACTATGGCTACACCTTC
>TRBV5-1|NA|TRBJ1-4|once
CASSMGYSPNEKLFF
TGCGCCAGCAGCATGGGGTACAGCCCTAATGAAAAACTGTTTTTT
>TRBV21-1|NA|TRBJ2-1|NA
CASSKAQSGGYNEQFF
TGTGCCAGCAGCAAAGCCCAGAGCGGGGGCTACAATGAGCAGTTCTTC
>TRBV11-2|NA|TRBJ2-7|NA
CASSGHRTSYSYEQYF
TGTGCCAGCAGCGGACACCGAACCTCATACTCCTACGAGCAGTACTTC
>TRBV18|NA|TRBJ1-1|once
CASSPRRTEAFF
TGTGCCAGCTCACCACGGAGGACTGAAGCTTTCTTT
>TRBV29-1|NA|TRBJ1-1|NA
CSGTGTNGEAFF
TGCAGCGGTACAGGGACAAATGGTGAAGCTTTCTTT